This T cell receptor beta chain was sequenced during a study of control samples from healthy donors and cancer patients. Repertoires were generated with immunoSEQ multiplex PCR, while TCRdb's copy carries only in-frame clones and drops some. The table has approximately 80,000 clones, around nine tenths seen once. Germline lookup yields CDR1 LGHDT and CDR2 YNNKEL (reference sequence). CDR3 length: 15 amino acids. V was cut by 5 bases and J by 6 bases, with 17 bases left in between. The sample taken for sequencing was blood. This chain connects TRBV3-1 (or the pseudogene TRBV3-2) to TRBJ2-1; tentative D call: TRBD1 (6 bases). This sequence originates from a woman aged 45-65 years in good health. CDR3 DNA sequence: TGTGCCAGCAGCACCGACAGGTTACCCACCAATGAGCAGTTCTTC. This encodes CASSTDRLPTNEQFF.